This TCR beta chain was sequenced for a study of blood T cell repertoires in COVID-19. Study at large: PBMCs, B-cell-depleted T cells, or T cells provided the cDNA or gDNA that made up the material.

V lost 2 bases to trimming and J lost 2 bases, with 9 bases between them. The CDR3 length is 15 residues. Germline V gene sequence: CDR1 MNHEY, CDR2 SVGAGI. As handled by the study authors: Reference gene primer amplification yielded estimated nucleated cell counts. Some clones are missing from TCRdb's copy, which holds only in-frame ones; the method was immunoSEQ multiplex PCR. V, J and clone size reflect that table, while D and trimming were determined from the DNA. The sample includes 70,000 to 95,000 clones, just under 80% of them seen just once. The chain uses TRBV6-5 and TRBJ2-2; D perhaps matches TRBD1 (5 bases). The clonotype comes from a man aged 60 to 75 with COVID-19, enrolled during active disease. The sequenced material came from peripheral blood. DNA for the CDR3: TGTGCCAGCAGTTACACCCAGGGAAACACCGGGGAGCTGTTTTTT. The encoded protein is CASSYTQGNTGELFF.